The sequence of this T cell receptor (beta chain) was determined in a study of blood T cells in healthy people across ages. Study details: For every two T cells, template switching captured about one barcoded beta molecule.

Whenever a sample was processed, at least 6.5 million PBMCs were isolated. With respect to this clonotype: Its target is not known. One end of the junction fails to match germline, which may point to a read error.

CDR1 is MGHDK, CDR2 SYGVNS, per germline. The CDR3 consists of 14 residues. Through a sample-barcoded 5' primer and a J-beta primer mix, a second PCR was run for about 6 to 11 cycles. TCRdb ran MiXCR on the 5' RACE reads and lists one entry per CDR3 protein. In the table there are 2 million or so distinct CDR3 sequences, about 50% of which are singletons. Overall study findings and caveats: Observed TCR beta diversity showed a strong correlation with the percentage of naive T cells as measured by flow cytometry. The authors considered diversity estimates from one million T cells to be underestimates.

The sequence came from a woman aged 40 to 50 in good health. The chain is built from TRBV25-1 and TRBJ2-5; 8 positions match TRBD1. The sample comprised blood. As DNA, the CDR3 is TGTGCCAGCAGTGGGACAGGGAACCTAGAGACCCGGTACTTC. Its protein product is CASSGTGNLETRYF.